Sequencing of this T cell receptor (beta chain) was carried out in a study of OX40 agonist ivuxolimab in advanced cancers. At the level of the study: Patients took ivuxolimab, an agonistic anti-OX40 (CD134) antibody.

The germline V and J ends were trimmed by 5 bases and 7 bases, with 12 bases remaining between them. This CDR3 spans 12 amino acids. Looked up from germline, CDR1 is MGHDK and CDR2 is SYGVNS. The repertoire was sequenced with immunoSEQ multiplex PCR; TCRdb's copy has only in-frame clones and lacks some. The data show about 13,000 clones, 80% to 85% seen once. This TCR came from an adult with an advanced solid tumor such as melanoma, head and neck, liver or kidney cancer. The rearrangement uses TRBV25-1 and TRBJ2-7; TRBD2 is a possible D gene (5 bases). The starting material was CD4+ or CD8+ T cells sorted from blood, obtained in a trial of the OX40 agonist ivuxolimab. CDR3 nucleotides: TGTGCCAGCAGTCCATCGAGGAGGGAGCAGTACTTC. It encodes CASSPSRREQYF.